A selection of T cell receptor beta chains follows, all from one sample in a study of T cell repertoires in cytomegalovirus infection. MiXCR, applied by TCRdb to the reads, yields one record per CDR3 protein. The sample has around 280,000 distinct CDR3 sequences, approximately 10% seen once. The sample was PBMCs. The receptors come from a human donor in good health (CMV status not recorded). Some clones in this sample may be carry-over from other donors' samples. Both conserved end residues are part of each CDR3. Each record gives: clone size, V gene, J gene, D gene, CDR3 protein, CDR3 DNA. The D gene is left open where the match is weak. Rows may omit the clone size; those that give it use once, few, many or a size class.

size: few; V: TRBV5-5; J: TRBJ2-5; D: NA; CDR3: CASSRLTPPETQYF; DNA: TGTGCCAGCAGCCGTCTGACTCCCCCGGAGACCCAGTACTTC
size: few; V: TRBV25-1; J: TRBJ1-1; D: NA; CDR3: CASTNAGSTEAFF; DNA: TGTGCCAGCACCAATGCAGGGAGTACTGAAGCTTTCTTT
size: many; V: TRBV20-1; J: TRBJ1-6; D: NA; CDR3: CSASRVNSPLHF; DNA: TGCAGTGCGTCCCGGGTTAATTCACCCCTCCACTTT
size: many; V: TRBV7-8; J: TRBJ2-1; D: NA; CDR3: CASAEVINEQFF; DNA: TGTGCCAGCGCCGAAGTCATCAATGAGCAGTTCTTC
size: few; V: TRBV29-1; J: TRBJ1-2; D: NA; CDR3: CSVGQNGYTF; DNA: TGCAGCGTCGGACAGAATGGCTACACCTTC
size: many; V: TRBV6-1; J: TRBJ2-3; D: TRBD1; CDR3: CASSSGTGGRIAARTDTQYF; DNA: TGTGCCAGCAGTTCCGGGACAGGGGGTCGAATAGCCGCGCGCACAGATACGCAGTATTTT
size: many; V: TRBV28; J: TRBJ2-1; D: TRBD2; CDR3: CASSLFGGGYNEQFF; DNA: TGTGCCAGCAGTTTATTTGGGGGGGGGTACAATGAGCAGTTCTTC
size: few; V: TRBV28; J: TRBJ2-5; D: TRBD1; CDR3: CASSMGQLEGETQYF; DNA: TGTGCCAGCAGTATGGGACAGCTTGAAGGAGAGACCCAGTACTTC
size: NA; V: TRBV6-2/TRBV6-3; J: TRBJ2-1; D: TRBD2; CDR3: CASRLGTSGGNLQFF; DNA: TGTGCCAGCAGGCTTGGGACTAGCGGGGGAAACTTGCAGTTCTTC
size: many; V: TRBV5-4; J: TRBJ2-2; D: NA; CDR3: CASSLYLSEDTGELFF; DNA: TGTGCCAGCAGCTTGTACTTAAGTGAGGACACCGGGGAGCTGTTTTTT
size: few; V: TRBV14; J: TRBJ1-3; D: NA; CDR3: CASSQAGSSGNTIYF; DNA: TGTGCCAGCAGCCAAGCAGGGTCCTCTGGAAACACCATATATTTT